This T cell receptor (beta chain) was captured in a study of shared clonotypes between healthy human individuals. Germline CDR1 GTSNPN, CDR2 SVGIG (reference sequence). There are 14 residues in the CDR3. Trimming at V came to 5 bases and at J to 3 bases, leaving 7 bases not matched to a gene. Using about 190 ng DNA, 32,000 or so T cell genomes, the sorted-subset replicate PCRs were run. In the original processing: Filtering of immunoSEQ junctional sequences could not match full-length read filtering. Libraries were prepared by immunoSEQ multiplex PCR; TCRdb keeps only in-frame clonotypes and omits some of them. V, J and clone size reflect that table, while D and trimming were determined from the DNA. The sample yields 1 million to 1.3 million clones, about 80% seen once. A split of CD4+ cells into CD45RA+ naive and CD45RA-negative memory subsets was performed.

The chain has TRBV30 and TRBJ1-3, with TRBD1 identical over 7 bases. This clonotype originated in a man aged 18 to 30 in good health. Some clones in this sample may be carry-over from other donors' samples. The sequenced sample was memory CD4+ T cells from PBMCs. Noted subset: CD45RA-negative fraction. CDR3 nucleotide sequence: TGTGCCTGGGACGACAGGGCGGTTGGAAACACCATATATTTT. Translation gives CAWDDRAVGNTIYF.